These 19 T cell receptor beta chains were all obtained from the same sample, sequenced in a study of cytomegalovirus exposure and HLA in healthy donors. Primers included in the PCR were 60 Vbeta and 13 Jbeta primers. Here immunoSEQ multiplex PCR was the method, and the copy in TCRdb shows in-frame clones only, minus some. There are about 180,000 clones in the sample; 77% occur only once, and approximately 3.7% lies in the top ten. Material: PBMCs. The receptors come from a woman aged 55-70 years in good health and CMV-seropositive.

The chain links TRBV28 to TRBJ1-2, with unresolved D. Germline V lookup: CDR1 MDHEN, CDR2 SYDVKM. The CDR3 sequence is 11 residues long. In nucleotides, the CDR3 is TGTGGCACCTATGTAAACTATGGCTACACCTTC. This sequence encodes CGTYVNYGYTF.

There are a few counts of this clone. The gene calls are TRBV30 and TRBJ1-2; 8 nucleotides line up with TRBD1. Losses at the gene ends were 2 bases for V and 4 bases for J; bases not matched to a gene: 3. From germline, CDR1 is GTSNPN and CDR2 SVGIG (reference sequence). The CDR3 consists of 13 residues. In DNA form, the CDR3 reads TGTGCCTGGAGTCGGGACAGGCCCTATGGCTACACCTTC. This sequence encodes CAWSRDRPYGYTF.

This chain connects TRBV4-1 to TRBJ1-4; 12 nucleotides line up with TRBD1. From germline, CDR1 is MGHRA and CDR2 YSYEKL. V shed 3 bases, J shed 3 bases, and the junction held 11 bases outside the gene matches. CDR3 length: 19 residues. CDR3 in DNA: TGCGCCAGCAGCCAGAGAAAAGGGACAGGGGGCTTACCTAATGAAAAACTGTTTTTT. As protein: CASSQRKGTGGLPNEKLFF.

This sequence joins TRBV27 and TRBJ2-2, with D maybe TRBD1 (5 bases). V lost 0 bases, J lost 2 bases, and 7 bases lay in between. Germline assignment: CDR1 MNHEY and CDR2 SMNVEV (reference sequence). The CDR3 has 15 residues. The CDR3 DNA sequence: TGTGCCAGCAGTTTATCGTGGACAAACACCGGGGAGCTGTTTTTT. Translating it yields CASSLSWTNTGELFF.

This clone came up once. The chain combines TRBV7-8 with TRBJ2-3; D is unclear. V was trimmed by 1 base and J by 5 bases, leaving 4 bases between them. This CDR3 has 12 residues. Germline-derived CDR1 and CDR2 are SGHVS and FQNEAQ. The CDR3 spells CASSLDIDTQYF. As DNA, the CDR3 is TGTGCCAGCAGCTTAGACATAGATACGCAGTATTTT.

The genes are TRBV11-1 and TRBJ1-4; D possibly corresponds to TRBD1 (5 bases). Germline-derived CDR1 and CDR2 are SGHAT and FQDESV (reference sequence). The CDR3 is 14 amino acids. V was cut by 5 bases and J by 8 bases, with 15 bases left in between. The DNA of the CDR3 is TGTGCCAGCAGCCCGACAGTGGGGGGAGAAAAACTGTTTTTT. Protein: CASSPTVGGEKLFF.

The chain links TRBV12-5 to TRBJ1-2; 7 bases line up with TRBD1. CDR3 size: 12 residues. Germline V gene lookup returns CDR1 LGHNT and CDR2 FRNRAP. V gave up 4 bases and J gave up 8 bases; unmatched junction bases: 4. The CDR3 nucleotides read TGTGCTAGTGGTTCCTACAGGGGCGGCTACACCTTC. It translates to CASGSYRGGYTF.

The chain carries TRBV7-9 and TRBJ2-5; D gene ambiguous. Trimming cost V 4 bases and J 3 bases, with 9 bases left between them. Germline assignment: CDR1 SEHNR and CDR2 FQNEAQ (reference sequence). This CDR3 has 13 residues. CDR3 DNA: TGTGCCAGCAGCTCCGACGGAGAAGAGACCCAGTACTTC. This encodes CASSSDGEETQYF.

This clone was seen a single time. The rearrangement links TRBV6-6 to TRBJ1-5; 7 bases are shared with TRBD1. In germline, CDR1 is MNHNY, CDR2 SVGAGI (reference sequence). V lost 6 bases to trimming and J lost 7 bases; unmatched junction nucleotides: 9. The CDR3 runs to 14 residues. The CDR3 loop reads CASRTDRVGQPQHF. The CDR3 DNA follows: TGTGCCAGCAGGACAGACAGGGTGGGGCAGCCCCAGCATTTT.

J is TRBJ1-5 and V is TRBV6-6; 9 nucleotides agree with TRBD1. The V segment lost 5 bases and the J segment 6 bases; nucleotides outside the gene matches: 5. CDR3 length: 14 residues. Germline V gene data show CDR1 as MNHNY and CDR2 as SVGAGI (reference sequence). The CDR3 DNA sequence: TGTGCCAGCAGTCGGGACAGGGCTCTTCAGCCCCAGCATTTT. Translated: CASSRDRALQPQHF.

This clone was counted once. V usage is TRBV10-1 and J usage is TRBJ1-6, with D maybe TRBD1 (5 bases). Trimming pared 6 bases from V and 9 bases from J, leaving 33 bases between. CDR1 and CDR2 from the germline V gene are WNHNN and SYGVQD (reference sequence). The CDR3 extends over 20 amino acids. The CDR3 bases are TGCGCCAGCAGGGGGGTCTCTTTTTGGCACGGTACGGGGGTAGGTTCACCCCTCCACTTT. Translating gives CASRGVSFWHGTGVGSPLHF.

This clone was found a few times. The gene calls are TRBV7-2 and TRBJ1-5, with unresolved D. CDR1 and CDR2 (germline): SGHTA, FQGNSA. Trimming left V 0 bases short and J 7 bases short, with 10 bases between. This CDR3 contains 14 residues. CDR3 protein: CASSLARSGQPQHF. CDR3 nucleotides: TGTGCCAGCAGCTTAGCTCGGTCGGGGCAGCCCCAGCATTTT.

The V and J genes are TRBV2 and TRBJ2-1, with TRBD2 identical over 9 bases. CDR3 length equals 13 residues. Trimming at V came to 8 bases and at J to 9 bases, leaving 8 bases not matched to a gene. The germline gives CDR1 SNHLY, CDR2 FYNNEI. The CDR3: CASGPGLALEQFF. CDR3 nucleotide sequence: TGTGCCAGCGGTCCGGGACTAGCCCTTGAGCAGTTCTTC.

The chain combines TRBV7-6 with TRBJ2-7; unclear D gene. Trimming stripped 5 bases from V and 6 bases from J, with 17 bases between. CDR3 length: 14 amino acids. CDR1 and CDR2 from the germline V gene are SGHVS and FNYEAQ. The CDR3 is CASSIIPETLEQYF. CDR3 nucleotide sequence: TGTGCCAGCAGCATCATCCCCGAGACACTCGAGCAGTACTTC.

The V gene is TRBV5-1, the J gene TRBJ2-6; TRBD1 agrees at 7 bases. V lost 3 bases, J lost 2 bases, and 5 bases stayed unmatched. Germline V CDR1 and CDR2: SGHRS, YFSETQ. The CDR3 spans 16 residues. The DNA of the CDR3 is TGCGCCAGCAGCTCCTTAGACAGGGCTGGGGCCAACGTCCTGACTTTC. Protein: CASSSLDRAGANVLTF. The full variable domain, completed using reference TRBV5-1 and TRBJ2-6, is KAGVTQTPRYLIKTRGQQVTLSCSPISGHRSVSWYQQTPGQGLQFLFEYFSETQRNKGNFPGRFSGRQFSNSRSEMNVSTLELGDSALYLCASSSLDRAGANVLTFGAGSRLTVL.

This chain uses TRBV6-5 with TRBJ1-2; 7 nucleotides align to TRBD1. Per germline, CDR1 MNHEY and CDR2 SVGAGI. The CDR3 runs to 16 residues. The junction had 6 bases not matched to a gene; V was cut back by 2 bases and J by 0 bases. The CDR3 coding sequence is TGTGCCAGCAGTTACGCTCTGACAGGGACTAACTATGGCTACACCTTC. Protein: CASSYALTGTNYGYTF.

Only a few counts were recorded for this clone. V usage is TRBV5-7 and J usage is TRBJ1-1; TRBD1 is a possible D gene (5 bases). Being an ORF, TRBV5-7 has a function that is uncertain. The CDR3 runs to 15 residues. V shed 4 bases and J shed 3 bases, with 16 bases lying between them. CDR3 loop: CASSPYRGGDTEAFF. The CDR3 nucleotides read TGTGCCAGCAGCCCCTACCGGGGAGGGGACACTGAAGCTTTCTTT.

The rearrangement uses TRBV7-8 and TRBJ2-1; possible D gene TRBD1, 6 bases. The CDR3 contains 15 residues. Per the germline V gene, CDR1 is SGHVS and CDR2 is FQNEAQ. V lost 1 base to trimming and J lost 9 bases, with 16 bases between them. The CDR3 DNA reads as TGTGCCAGCAGCTTAGACAGGGCCAGGCTCAGTGAGCAGTTCTTC. Translation gives CASSLDRARLSEQFF.

V is TRBV6-1 and J is TRBJ2-2; D not certain. The ends were cut back, 6 bases at V and 5 bases at J, with 10 bases in the middle. Germline values: CDR1 MNHNS, CDR2 SASEGT. The CDR3 runs 13 residues. CDR3 region: CASRGWRTGELFF. The CDR3 DNA reads as TGTGCCAGCAGAGGTTGGCGGACCGGGGAGCTGTTTTTT.